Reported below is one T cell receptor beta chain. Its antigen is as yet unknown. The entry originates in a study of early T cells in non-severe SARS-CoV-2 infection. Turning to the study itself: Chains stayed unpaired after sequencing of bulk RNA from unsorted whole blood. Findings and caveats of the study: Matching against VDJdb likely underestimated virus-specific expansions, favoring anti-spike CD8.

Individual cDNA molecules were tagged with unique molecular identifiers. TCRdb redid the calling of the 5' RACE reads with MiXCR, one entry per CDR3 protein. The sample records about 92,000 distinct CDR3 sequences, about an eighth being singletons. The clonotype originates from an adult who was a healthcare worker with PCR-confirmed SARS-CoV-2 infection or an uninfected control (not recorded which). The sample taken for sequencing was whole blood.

The CDR3 nucleotides read TGTGCCAGCAGCCTTTACGGGACCAGAGGCGAGCAGTACTTC. It is translated as CASSLYGTRGEQYF. The chain joins TRBV12-3 or TRBV12-4 to TRBJ2-7; tentatively, D is TRBD1 or TRBD2 (5 bases each). V dropped 6 bases and J dropped 6 bases, with 18 bases sitting between them. This CDR3 region has 14 residues.